The TCR beta chain described here comes from a study of blood T cell repertoires in COVID-19. Study summary: Samples came from the United States, Italy and Spain, spanning acute and convalescent COVID-19. From T cells, B-cell-depleted T cells, or PBMCs came the material, which was cDNA or gDNA.

The CDR3 totals 17 residues. Trimming removed 4 bases from V and 1 base from J; junction bases left unmatched: 13. CDR1 and CDR2 from the germline V gene are SGHKS and YYEKEE (reference sequence). Authors' analysis steps: The assay estimated nucleated cells by amplifying reference gene primers. Using immunoSEQ multiplex PCR, the repertoire was profiled, and TCRdb retains in-frame clones only, with some absent. The V and J calls and clone size were taken over from that table, and D and trimming were inferred from the DNA. The data hold roughly 190,000 clones, with around 86% observed a single time. The TCR originated in a man in his 70s with acute or convalescent COVID-19. V gene TRBV5-5 combines with J gene TRBJ2-7, with 8 bases lining up with TRBD1. Material: peripheral blood. CDR3 region: CASSRPPGGAGSYEQYF. DNA for the CDR3: TGTGCCAGCAGCCGGCCCCCAGGGGGCGCGGGATCCTACGAGCAGTACTTC. Filled out from reference TRBV5-5 and TRBJ2-7, the complete variable domain reads DAGVTQSPTHLIKTRGQQVTLRCSPISGHKSVSWYQQVLGQGPQFIFQYYEKEERGRGNFPDRFSARQFPNYSSELNVNALLLGDSALYLCASSRPPGGAGSYEQYFGPGTRLTVT.